This T cell receptor (beta chain) stems from a study of OX40 agonist ivuxolimab in advanced cancers. The CDR3 has 16 amino acids. Trimming removed 6 bases from V and 8 bases from J, with 25 bases in between. Germline values: CDR1 MNHEY, CDR2 SMNVEV (reference sequence). TCRdb's copy holds only in-frame clones and misses some; the assay was immunoSEQ multiplex PCR. The sample holds some 7,500 clones, roughly 87% seen once. This clone was detected only a few times. The sample contains more than one DNA sequence encoding this CDR3. The sequencing used CD4+ or CD8+ T cells sorted from blood, collected in a trial of the OX40 agonist ivuxolimab. The TCR sequence derives from an adult with an advanced solid tumor such as melanoma, head and neck, liver or kidney cancer. This chain joins TRBV27 and TRBJ1-2; a possible D gene is TRBD1 (5 bases). CDR3 in amino acids: CASRKTGTPGVGGYTF. The CDR3 coding sequence is TGTGCCAGCAGGAAAACCGGGACGCCGGGGGTCGGAGGCTACACCTTC.